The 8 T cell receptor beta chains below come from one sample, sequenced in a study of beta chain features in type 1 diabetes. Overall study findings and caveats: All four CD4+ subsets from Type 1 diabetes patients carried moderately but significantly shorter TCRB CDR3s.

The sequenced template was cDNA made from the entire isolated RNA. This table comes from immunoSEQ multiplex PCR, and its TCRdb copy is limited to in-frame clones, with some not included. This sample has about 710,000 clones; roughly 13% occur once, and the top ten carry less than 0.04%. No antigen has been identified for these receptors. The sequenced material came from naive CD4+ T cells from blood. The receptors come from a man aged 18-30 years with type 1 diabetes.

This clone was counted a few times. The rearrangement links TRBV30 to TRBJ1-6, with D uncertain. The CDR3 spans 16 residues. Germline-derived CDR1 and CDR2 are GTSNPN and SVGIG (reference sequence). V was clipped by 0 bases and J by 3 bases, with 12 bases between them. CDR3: CAWSVRELNYNSPLHF. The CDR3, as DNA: TGTGCCTGGAGTGTACGTGAGCTCAACTATAATTCACCCCTCCACTTT.

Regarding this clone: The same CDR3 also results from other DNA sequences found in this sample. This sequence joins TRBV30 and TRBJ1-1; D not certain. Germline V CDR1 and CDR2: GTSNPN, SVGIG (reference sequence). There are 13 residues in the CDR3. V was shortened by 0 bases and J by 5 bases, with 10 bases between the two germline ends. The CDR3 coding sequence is TGTGCCTGGAGTGTATTAGGTGGTACTGAAGCTTTCTTT. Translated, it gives CAWSVLGGTEAFF.

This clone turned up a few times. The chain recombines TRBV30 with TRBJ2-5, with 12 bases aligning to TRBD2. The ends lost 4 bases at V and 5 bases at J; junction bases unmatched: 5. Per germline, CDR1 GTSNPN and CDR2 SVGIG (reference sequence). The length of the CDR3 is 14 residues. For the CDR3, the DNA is TGTGCCTGGATGTCTAGCGGGAGGGCGGAGACCCAGTACTTC. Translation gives CAWMSSGRAETQYF.

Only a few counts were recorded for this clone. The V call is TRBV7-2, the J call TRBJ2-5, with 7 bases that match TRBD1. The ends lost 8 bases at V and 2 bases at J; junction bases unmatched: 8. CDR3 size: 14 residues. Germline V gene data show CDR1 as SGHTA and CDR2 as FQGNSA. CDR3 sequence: CASRRGTEQETQYF. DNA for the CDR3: TGTGCCAGCCGCCGAGGGACAGAACAAGAGACCCAGTACTTC.

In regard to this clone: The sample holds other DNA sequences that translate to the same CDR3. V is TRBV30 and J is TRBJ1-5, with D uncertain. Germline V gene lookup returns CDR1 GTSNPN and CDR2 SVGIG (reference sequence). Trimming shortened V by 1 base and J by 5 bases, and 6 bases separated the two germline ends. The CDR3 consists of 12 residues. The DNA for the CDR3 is TGTGCCTGGAGTGCCTCTGATCAGCCCCAGCATTTT. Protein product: CAWSASDQPQHF.

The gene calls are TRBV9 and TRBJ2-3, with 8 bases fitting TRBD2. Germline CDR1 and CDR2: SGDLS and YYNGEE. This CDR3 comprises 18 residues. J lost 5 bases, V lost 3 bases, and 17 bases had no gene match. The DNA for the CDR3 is TGTGCCAGCAGCGCCCGATGGCGGGAGCGGGGGTCAATAGATACGCAGTATTTT. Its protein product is CASSARWRERGSIDTQYF.

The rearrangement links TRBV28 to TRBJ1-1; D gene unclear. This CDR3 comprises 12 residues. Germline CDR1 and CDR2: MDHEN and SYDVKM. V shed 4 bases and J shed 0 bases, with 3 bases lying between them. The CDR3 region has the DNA TGTGCCAGCAGTTGGGTGAACACTGAAGCTTTCTTT. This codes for CASSWVNTEAFF.

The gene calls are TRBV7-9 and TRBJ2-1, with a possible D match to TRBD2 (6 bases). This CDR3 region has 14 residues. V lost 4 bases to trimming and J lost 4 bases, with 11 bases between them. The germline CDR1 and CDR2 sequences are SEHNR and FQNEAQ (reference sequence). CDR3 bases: TGTGCCAGCAGCTCCCTCCGGGGGTACAATGAGCAGTTCTTC. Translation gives CASSSLRGYNEQFF.